This T cell receptor (beta chain) came from a study of shared clonotypes between healthy human individuals. Looking at the study overall: Three plates each covered CD4 naive and memory; CD8 naive two, CD8 memory one.

Assay execution took place at the deep level. Produced via immunoSEQ multiplex PCR; TCRdb's table is partial and in-frame only. The sample has fewer than 850,000 clones, about 90% seen once; the top ten hold about a third. General study points: Non-shared clonotypes were found to have lower generation probabilities than the clonotypes that were shared by all four of the sorted-subset donors. The sampled material consisted only of blood, and tissue repertoires are likely to differ.

This CDR3 contains 14 residues. Germline V gene lookup returns CDR1 MNHEY and CDR2 SMNVEV (reference sequence). Trimming stripped 6 bases from V and 4 bases from J, with 15 bases between. A note on this clone: The antigen is undetermined.

The source is a man aged 18 to 30 in good health. Some clones in this sample may be carry-over from other donors' samples. V gene TRBV27 combines with J gene TRBJ1-1; a weak D match, TRBD1 (6 bases). The material sequenced was memory CD8+ T cells from PBMCs. Subset meaning: CD45RO+ cells pooled with CCR7-negative TemRA cells. The CDR3 nucleotides are TGTGCCAGCAGCCGCCGGGGGCTCGGCACTGAAGCTTTCTTT. Translation gives CASSRRGLGTEAFF.